This T cell receptor (beta chain) was recovered during a study of T-cell reconstitution after alpha-beta-depleted transplantation in children. From germline, CDR1 is DFQATT and CDR2 SNEGSKA (reference sequence). The ends lost 3 bases at V and 5 bases at J; junction bases unmatched: 3. This CDR3 comprises 14 residues. The sample holds a few counts of this clonotype. This sample's TCRbeta library carried unique molecular identifier barcodes. TCRdb called the PCR reads again in MiXCR, with one record for every CDR3 protein. The table has some 590,000 distinct CDR3 sequences, about 10% seen once; the top ten hold around 4%.

The clonotype was recovered from a human donor who donated a stem cell graft to a child with acute myeloid leukemia. This chain connects TRBV20-1 to TRBJ2-2; TRBD2 matches at 10 bases. The material was PBMCs from the stem cell graft donor, obtained from the stem cell graft. The CDR3 loop is CSARSSGSTGELFF. In nucleotides, the CDR3 is TGCAGTGCTAGGTCTAGCGGGAGTACCGGGGAGCTGTTTTTT.